The clone carrying this T cell receptor (beta chain) was counted many times. Trimming at V came to 4 bases and at J to 6 bases, leaving 8 bases not matched to a gene. Germline V lookup: CDR1 MNHNS, CDR2 SASEGT. The CDR3 sequence is 14 residues long. TCR beta CDR3 region amplification was performed from RNA transcripts. Initially, a first-round RT-PCR of the TCR CDR3 employed the HTBI primer set. TCRdb processed the multiplex PCR reads anew with MiXCR; each CDR3 protein has one entry. The sample yields 660,000 or so distinct CDR3 sequences, 20% to 25% seen once. This entry comes from a study of T cells in Graves' hyperthyroidism and ophthalmopathy. Patients with uncontrolled infections, other autoimmune diseases, pregnancy or lactation were excluded. In making diagnoses, clinical symptoms, serum thyroxine and TRAb, thyroid ultrasound and orbital computed tomography were all used. Using less than 12 ml of fresh peripheral blood, PBMCs were prepared.

The clonotype comes from a man between 25 and 39 years old with Graves' ophthalmopathy. Source material: blood. The chain has TRBV6-1 and TRBJ1-1; TRBD1 aligns across 7 bases. The CDR3 loop is CASSAQGGWAEAFF. Written as DNA, the CDR3 is TGTGCCAGCAGTGCCCAGGGGGGTTGGGCTGAAGCTTTCTTT.